These 28 T cell receptor beta chains were all obtained from the same sample, sequenced in a study of T cells in women clearing cervical HPV infection. Assay: immunoSEQ multiplex PCR; the TCRdb copy retains only in-frame clones and omits some. The repertoire table contains approximately 30,000 clones. The source material was blood buffy coat. The receptors were sampled from a woman between 18 and 70 years old with a cervical HPV16 infection that either progressed to CIN3+ or cleared (not recorded which).

Concerning this clone itself: The read ends 3 residues early relative to the CDR3; the germline J gene fills the gap. V and J are TRBV20-1 and TRBJ1-2; D is unresolved. The CDR3 has 14 residues. V was clipped by 6 bases and J by 7 bases, with 21 bases between them. Germline CDR1 and CDR2: DFQATT and SNEGSKA (reference sequence). The sequenced CDR3 bases are TGCAGTGCCCGAGGTCGGGTGTTCGAGGTTGGC. Translating it yields CSARGRVFEVG. The entire CDR3 sequence reads CSARGRVFEVGYTF.

This clone is identified as medium-sized from frequency. Sequencing ends 3 residues short of the CDR3 end; the germline J gene provides the rest. The chain links TRBV6-2 or TRBV6-3 to TRBJ1-2; 9 bases are shared with TRBD1. This CDR3 region has 13 residues. The V gene end was trimmed by 6 bases and the J gene end by 2 bases; junction bases not matched to a gene: 1. Per germline, CDR1 MNHEY and CDR2 SVGEGT. CDR3 DNA (partial): TGTGCCAGCAGAGGGACAGGGAACTATGGC. It codes for CASRGTGNYG. The whole CDR3 sequence reads CASRGTGNYGYTF.

Worth noting for this clone: The sample contains more than one DNA sequence encoding this CDR3. The covered CDR3 bases are TGTGCCAGCAGTCGGACAGGTAGCATTCGGAACTATGGC. Translation: CASSRTGSIRNYG. The entire CDR3 is CASSRTGSIRNYGYTF. The gene calls are TRBV2 and TRBJ1-2, with TRBD1 identical over 7 bases. The CDR3 goes on 3 residues after the read ends, and that part is filled in from the germline J gene. V trimming: 5 bases; J trimming: 2 bases; junction bases outside the gene matches: 11. This CDR3 region has 16 residues. CDR1 and CDR2 from the germline V gene are SNHLY and FYNNEI.

The CDR3 sequence is CASTSGTGANYGQYF. The sequenced CDR3 bases are TGTGCCAGCACCTCAGGGACAGGAGCTAACTATGGT. The genes are TRBV7-9 and TRBJ2-4, with 8 bases matching TRBD1. The CDR3 end lies 3 residues beyond the end of the read and is filled in from the germline J gene. This CDR3 region has 15 residues. The V gene's germline CDR1 is SEHNR and CDR2 FQNEAQ (reference sequence).

As to this clone: Read coverage stops 3 residues before the CDR3 terminus; the germline J gene supplies the remainder. The chain couples TRBV20-1 to TRBJ1-5, with 8 bases identical to TRBD1. CDR3 length equals 14 residues. The J segment lost 5 bases and the V segment lost 0 bases, leaving 3 bases of the junction unmatched. Germline loops: CDR1 DFQATT, CDR2 SNEGSKA (reference sequence). The part of the CDR3 DNA that was read is TGCAGTGCTAGAGAGGACAGGGCGGATCAGCCC. It translates to CSAREDRADQP. The entire CDR3 sequence reads CSAREDRADQPQHF.

CDR3 bases read: TGTGCCAGCAGTTCGGGACTGTATTATGGC. As protein: CASSSGLYYG. The whole CDR3 sequence reads CASSSGLYYGYTF. J is TRBJ1-2 and V is TRBV12-3 or TRBV12-4, with D possibly TRBD1 on 5 matching bases. With the read ending 3 residues before the CDR3 end, the germline J gene is used to fill in that end. The CDR3 runs to 13 residues. Trimming shortened V by 4 bases and J by 5 bases, and 11 bases separated the two germline ends.

With respect to this clone: The read ends 3 residues shy of where the CDR3 ends; the end is completed using the germline J gene. V and J are TRBV19 and TRBJ1-2; possibly TRBD1 for D (5 bases). CDR3 length equals 16 residues. From germline, CDR1 is LNHDA and CDR2 SQIVND (reference sequence). The CDR3 region is CASSLRGTSSTDTYTF. CDR3 DNA, as far as it was read: TGTGCCAGTAGTTTACGTGGGACTAGCAGCACAGATACC. Complete variable domain (other parts from reference TRBV19 and TRBJ1-2): DGGITQSPKYLFRKEGQNVTLSCEQNLNHDAMYWYRQDPGQGLRLIYYSQIVNDFQKGDIAEGYSVSREKKESFPLTVTSAQKNPTAFYLCASSLRGTSSTDTYTFGSGTRLTVV.

Concerning this clone itself: Read sequence stops 3 residues before the CDR3 end, and the germline J gene provides the missing end. The J gene is TRBJ2-4, the V gene TRBV2; 8 bases align to TRBD1. CDR1 and CDR2 (germline): SNHLY, FYNNEI. V shed 5 bases, J shed 6 bases, and the junction held 9 bases outside the gene matches. The CDR3 has 15 amino acids. CDR3 loop: CASSQGQGDLNIQYF. Incomplete CDR3 DNA: TGTGCCAGCAGTCAAGGACAGGGCGATTTAAACATT.

A remark on this clone: The read comes to an end 3 residues before the CDR3 does, leaving the germline J gene to fill in the end. The rearrangement uses TRBV9 and TRBJ2-7; a weak D match, TRBD2 (7 bases). V shed 0 bases and J shed 6 bases, with 10 bases lying between them. CDR1 and CDR2 from the germline V gene are SGDLS and YYNGEE. This CDR3 comprises 13 residues. CDR3 DNA (partial): TGTGCCAGCAGCGTAGAAGGGGGGGGCGAG. Protein: CASSVEGGGE. The whole CDR3 protein is CASSVEGGGEQYF.

As for this clone: The read is 3 residues too short to cover the CDR3 end, so that end is filled in from the germline J gene. This chain links TRBV20-1 with TRBJ1-4, with a tentative D call TRBD1 (5 bases). Germline CDR1 is DFQATT and CDR2 is SNEGSKA (reference sequence). There are 14 residues in the CDR3. Partial CDR3 DNA: TGCAGTGCCTCGGGCCGCTCTGGGGCCAACGTA. Translating gives CSASGRSGANV. The CDR3 as a whole reads CSASGRSGANVLFF.

Concerning this clone: Read sequence stops 3 residues before the CDR3 end, and the germline J gene provides the missing end. The chain is built from TRBV20-1 and TRBJ1-1; D is unresolved. Germline-derived CDR1 and CDR2 are DFQATT and SNEGSKA (reference sequence). This CDR3 spans 12 amino acids. V was clipped by 4 bases and J by 3 bases, with 9 bases between them. CDR3 DNA (partial): TGCAGTGCTAAAACGGTTTACACTGAA. The encoded protein is CSAKTVYTE. The entire CDR3 protein is CSAKTVYTEAFF.

About this clone: The read is 3 residues too short to cover the CDR3 end, so that end is filled in from the germline J gene. This chain links TRBV5-5 with TRBJ2-2; D is uncertain. CDR1 SGHKS and CDR2 YYEKEE come from the germline V gene (reference sequence). Trimming stripped 2 bases from V and 2 bases from J, with 7 bases between. The CDR3 is 14 amino acids. CDR3 DNA (partial): TGTGCCAGCAGCTTAAGGTCAAACACCGGGGAG. Its translation is CASSLRSNTGE. The full CDR3 protein reads CASSLRSNTGELFF.

The CDR3 bases that were read are TGTGCCAGCAGCGTAAGACAGGATGAGGCGAATGGT. Protein sequence: CASSVRQDEANG. In full, the CDR3 reads CASSVRQDEANGQYF. The chain links TRBV7-9 to TRBJ2-4, with D possibly being TRBD1 (6 bases). The read ends 3 residues shy of where the CDR3 ends; the end is completed using the germline J gene. CDR1 and CDR2 (germline): SEHNR, FQNEAQ (reference sequence). The CDR3 extends over 15 amino acids.

On this clone: The read falls 3 residues short of the CDR3 end, and the missing part is taken from the germline J gene. V is TRBV2 and J is TRBJ1-2; TRBD1 matches at 7 bases. This CDR3 has 17 amino acids. Germline CDR1 and CDR2: SNHLY and FYNNEI. V gave up 5 bases and J gave up 7 bases; unmatched junction bases: 19. CDR3 DNA, as far as it was read: TGTGCCAGCAGTCCACAGACAGGGCTGCTAAAATCGGTTGGC. Translated, it gives CASSPQTGLLKSVG. The entire CDR3 reads CASSPQTGLLKSVGYTF.

A note on this clone: Sequencing ends 3 residues short of the CDR3 end; the germline J gene provides the rest. This chain joins TRBV6-2 or TRBV6-3 and TRBJ1-2, with no clear D. CDR3 length: 15 amino acids. The germline V gene has CDR1 MNHEY and CDR2 SVGEGT. The sequenced part of the CDR3 DNA is TGTGCCAGCAGCCGACTAGCTAGCTCCTACAATGAC. Protein: CASSRLASSYND. The complete CDR3 protein is CASSRLASSYNDYTF.

Comments on this clone: At one of its ends the junction is not consistent with the germline gene, which may arise from a read error. The read ends 3 residues shy of where the CDR3 ends; the end is completed using the germline J gene. Other DNA sequences within the sample encode an identical CDR3. This chain connects TRBV18 to TRBJ1-3; TRBD1 might be the D (5 bases). Germline V gene lookup returns CDR1 KGHSH and CDR2 LQKENI. The CDR3 is made up of 16 amino acids. The CDR3 protein is CASSPYIGEAGNTIYF. Incomplete CDR3 DNA: TGTGCCAGCTCACCCTATATAGGGGAAGCTGGAAACACA. Full variable domain (outside the CDR3, taken from reference TRBV18 and TRBJ1-3): NAGVMQNPRHLVRRRGQEARLRCSPMKGHSHVYWYRQLPEEGLKFMVYLQKENIIDESGMPKERFSAEFPKEGPSILRIQQVVRGDSAAYFCASSPYIGEAGNTIYFGEGSWLTVV.

As to this clone: The sequenced fragment ends 3 residues before the CDR3 boundary, so the rest is inferred from the germline J gene. The chain links TRBV6-2 or TRBV6-3 to TRBJ1-5; D unresolved. The CDR3 is made up of 16 amino acids. Germline loops: CDR1 MNHEY, CDR2 SVGEGT. The germline V and J ends were trimmed by 2 bases and 1 base, with 12 bases remaining between them. CDR3 protein: CASSYTGVSSNQPQHF. The sequenced CDR3 bases are TGTGCCAGCAGTTACACCGGGGTCTCCAGCAATCAGCCC.

Comments on this clone: The observed sequence ends 3 residues before the CDR3 terminus, with the missing tail filled in from the germline J gene. This rearrangement joins TRBV20-1 to TRBJ2-3; weak D call: TRBD2 (6 bases). The CDR3 is 14 amino acids. V lost 3 bases to trimming and J lost 0 bases, with 10 bases between them. CDR1 DFQATT and CDR2 SNEGSKA come from the germline V gene (reference sequence). The CDR3 sequence is CSASAGLSTDTQYF. The covered CDR3 bases are TGCAGTGCTAGCGCGGGGCTGAGCACAGATACG.

As for this clone: The CDR3 goes on 3 residues after the read ends, and that part is filled in from the germline J gene. The V and J genes are TRBV30 and TRBJ1-1; tentative D call: TRBD1 (6 bases). The CDR3 consists of 14 residues. Looked up from germline, CDR1 is GTSNPN and CDR2 is SVGIG (reference sequence). V was pared by 4 bases and J by 5 bases, with 17 bases between. The CDR3 spells CAWTRKGVGTEAFF. The sequenced CDR3 bases are TGTGCCTGGACTCGGAAGGGGGTTGGAACTGAA. Together with reference TRBV30 and TRBJ1-1, the CDR3 gives the full variable domain: SQTIHQWPATLVQPVGSPLSLECTVEGTSNPNLYWYRQAAGRGLQLLFYSVGIGQISSEVPQNLSASRPQDRQFILSSKKLLLSDSGFYLCAWTRKGVGTEAFFGQGTRLTVV.

A remark on this clone: Coverage ceases 3 residues before the CDR3 finishes, and the germline J gene fills in the end. The chain joins TRBV12-3 or TRBV12-4 to TRBJ2-2; 10 nucleotides line up with TRBD1. The CDR3 runs 14 residues. This chain's CDR3 is CASDWDRGFEKLFF. The CDR3 bases that were read are TGTGCCAGCGACTGGGACAGGGGTTTCGAAAAG.

In regard to this clone: The read stops 3 residues short of the end of the CDR3; the missing end is completed from the germline J gene. The gene calls are TRBV18 and TRBJ1-4, with 7 bases fitting TRBD1. V gave up 2 bases and J gave up 6 bases; unmatched junction bases: 9. The germline V gene encodes CDR1 KGHSH and CDR2 LQKENI. The CDR3 covers 16 residues. The part of the CDR3 DNA that was read is TGTGCCAGCTCACCAGGGTTCGACAGGGTGGATGAAAAA. Translation: CASSPGFDRVDEK. The CDR3 as a whole reads CASSPGFDRVDEKLFF.

A remark on this clone: The read ends 3 residues shy of where the CDR3 ends; the end is completed using the germline J gene. V and J are TRBV6-2 or TRBV6-3 and TRBJ1-2; the D gene is possibly TRBD1 (5 bases). The germline V gene has CDR1 MNHEY and CDR2 SVGEGT. The length of the CDR3 is 15 residues. The chain's CDR3 is CASSYSSGPSYDYTF. The CDR3 bases that were read are TGTGCCAGCAGTTACTCGTCAGGGCCCTCCTACGAC.

Turning to this clone: Sequencing ends 3 residues short of the CDR3 end; the germline J gene provides the rest. The V and J genes are TRBV5-1 and TRBJ2-4; possible D gene TRBD2, 6 bases. Germline loops: CDR1 SGHRS, CDR2 YFSETQ. This CDR3 spans 14 amino acids. The CDR3 DNA, read in part, is TGCGCCAGCAGCTTGGGGACTAACCAAGAGACT. It encodes CASSLGTNQET. The whole CDR3 is CASSLGTNQETQYF.

As for this clone: The read stops 3 residues short of the end of the CDR3; the missing end is completed from the germline J gene. This chain connects TRBV20-1 to TRBJ2-5; D possibly corresponds to TRBD2 (6 bases). The length of the CDR3 is 14 residues. The ends were cut back, 2 bases at V and 2 bases at J, with 12 bases in the middle. Germline V gives CDR1 DFQATT, CDR2 SNEGSKA (reference sequence). This chain's CDR3 is CSARPLAPQETQYF. Partial CDR3 DNA: TGCAGTGCTAGACCCCTAGCGCCTCAAGAGACC.

With respect to this clone: The read finishes 3 residues shy of the CDR3 end, and the germline J gene is used to complete it. The chain links TRBV5-1 to TRBJ2-3, with 10 nucleotides matching TRBD1. Losses at the gene ends were 4 bases for V and 4 bases for J; bases not matched to a gene: 3. This CDR3 has 14 amino acids. Germline V gene data show CDR1 as SGHRS and CDR2 as YFSETQ. The part of the CDR3 DNA that was read is TGCGCCAGCAGCATGGGACAGGGGCCAGATACG. It yields the protein CASSMGQGPDT. The CDR3, in full, reads CASSMGQGPDTQYF.

A remark on this clone: The read ends 3 residues shy of where the CDR3 ends; the end is completed using the germline J gene. J is TRBJ1-2 and V is TRBV7-2; a possible D gene is TRBD1 (5 bases). Germline V gives CDR1 SGHTA, CDR2 FQGNSA. This CDR3 is built from 14 residues. The CDR3 here is CASSLTEGLTDYTF. The covered CDR3 bases are TGTGCCAGCAGCTTGACAGAAGGCCTAACTGAC.

Turning to this clone: Coverage ceases 3 residues before the CDR3 finishes, and the germline J gene fills in the end. The chain links TRBV13 to TRBJ1-5, with TRBD1 matching 7 bases. Germline-derived CDR1 and CDR2 are PRHDT and FYEKMQ (reference sequence). Germline trimming cut 4 bases from V and 5 bases from J; bases unmatched to any gene: 5. The length of the CDR3 is 14 residues. The CDR3 DNA, read in part, is TGTGCCAGCAGCTCGAGGGACAGCTATCAGCCC. Translated, it gives CASSSRDSYQP. The CDR3 in full is CASSSRDSYQPQHF.

Points on this clone: The DNA ends 3 residues before the CDR3 does, and the rest of the CDR3 is filled in from the germline J gene. The gene calls are TRBV7-9 and TRBJ2-4; 9 positions match TRBD1. The CDR3 spans 14 residues. Germline CDR1 reads SEHNR; CDR2 reads FQNEAQ (reference sequence). Here the CDR3 reads CASSPGTGNYGQYF. Incomplete CDR3 DNA: TGTGCCAGCAGCCCCGGGACAGGGAACTATGGT. The entire variable domain, with the rest obtained from reference TRBV7-9 and TRBJ2-4, is as follows: DTGVSQNPRHKITKRGQNVTFRCDPISEHNRLYWYRQTLGQGPEFLTYFQNEAQLEKSRLLSDRFSAERPKGSFSTLEIQRTEQGDSAMYLCASSPGTGNYGQYFGAGTRLSVL.